The rows below give T cell receptor beta chains drawn from one sample of a study of identical twins. Via MiXCR, TCRdb re-called the 5' RACE reads, giving one row per CDR3 protein. Altogether nearly 650,000 distinct CDR3 sequences are present, less than 9% being singletons, with the ten largest covering around 1.6%. This sample was also put to use in a study of yellow fever vaccine responses in identical twins.

The specimen sequenced was PBMCs. The receptors derive from a woman between 18 and 29 years old in good health. Each CDR3 is given with its conserved first and last residue. The D gene is left open where the match is weak. A clone size is listed for some rows: how often the clone was seen (once, few, many), or a class if it is expanded.

D	length	V	size	J	CDR3	DNA
NA	13	TRBV5-6	few	TRBJ2-1	CASSFLLLSEQFF	TGTGCCAGCAGCTTCCTTTTGCTCTCGGAGCAGTTCTTC
TRBD2	19	TRBV3-1	few	TRBJ2-1	CASSSRTSGRPISINEQFF	TGTGCCAGCAGCTCCAGGACTAGCGGGAGGCCAATTTCAATCAATGAGCAGTTCTTC
NA	15	TRBV12-3/TRBV12-4	few	TRBJ2-3	CASSPRDIATDTQYF	TGTGCCAGCAGTCCACGGGACATCGCCACAGATACGCAGTATTTT
TRBD2	16	TRBV29-1	many	TRBJ2-1	CSVEGQLAGGLNEQFF	TGCAGCGTTGAAGGCCAGCTAGCGGGAGGTCTCAATGAGCAGTTCTTC
TRBD1	17	TRBV4-1	few	TRBJ2-2	CASSQYDRGLDTGELFF	TGCGCCAGCAGCCAATATGACAGGGGATTGGACACCGGGGAGCTGTTTTTT
TRBD2	16	TRBV10-2	few	TRBJ2-3	CASKGPSGGAGDTQYF	TGCGCCAGCAAGGGCCCTAGCGGGGGGGCGGGAGATACGCAGTATTTT
NA	13	TRBV14	many	TRBJ2-3	CASSQSSTDTQYF	TGTGCCAGCAGCCAATCTAGCACAGATACGCAGTATTTT
NA	12	TRBV9	NA	TRBJ1-2	CASSVASVGYTF	TGTGCCAGCAGCGTGGCTTCGGTTGGCTACACCTTC
TRBD2	18	TRBV24-1	many	TRBJ2-1	CATSDFDVGLAAYNEQFF	TGTGCCACCAGTGATTTTGATGTCGGGCTAGCGGCTTACAATGAGCAGTTCTTC
TRBD1	15	TRBV4-1	many	TRBJ1-4	CASSLSGQAVMKLFF	TGCGCCAGCAGCCTAAGCGGACAGGCCGTTATGAAACTGTTTTTT
NA	16	TRBV12-3/TRBV12-4	few	TRBJ2-2	CASSPNSGANTGELFF	TGTGCCAGCAGCCCTAATAGCGGTGCGAACACCGGGGAGCTGTTTTTT
NA	14	TRBV18	NA	TRBJ1-1	CASSPGFGNTEAFF	TGTGCCAGCTCACCAGGGTTTGGGAACACTGAAGCTTTCTTT
NA	15	TRBV28	many	TRBJ1-1	CASSLERTMNTEAFF	TGTGCCAGCAGTTTAGAGCGCACCATGAACACTGAAGCTTTCTTT
NA	16	TRBV10-3	NA	TRBJ1-2	CAISEPAWGPDGGYTF	TGTGCCATCAGTGAGCCCGCCTGGGGGCCGGATGGTGGCTACACCTTC
TRBD2	15	TRBV6-4	many	TRBJ2-3	CASRTIAGETDTQYF	TGTGCCAGCAGAACAATAGCGGGAGAAACAGATACGCAGTATTTT
NA	13	TRBV4-1	NA	TRBJ2-7	CASSQVMGGEQYF	TGCGCCAGCAGCCAAGTGATGGGCGGCGAGCAGTACTTC
NA	15	TRBV3-1	many	TRBJ1-6	CASSQMRIYNSPLHF	TGTGCCAGCAGCCAAATGCGGATCTATAATTCACCCCTCCACTTT
NA	13	TRBV3-1	many	TRBJ1-1	CASSPPQGAEAFF	TGTGCCAGCAGCCCGCCCCAGGGCGCAGAAGCTTTCTTT
NA	16	TRBV23-1	NA	TRBJ2-2	CASSQRGVWPTGELFF	TGCGCCAGCAGTCAGAGAGGGGTCTGGCCCACCGGGGAGCTGTTTTTT
TRBD1	14	TRBV5-1	NA	TRBJ2-5	CASSFGQVKETQYF	TGCGCCAGCAGCTTCGGACAGGTTAAAGAGACCCAGTACTTC
TRBD2	14	TRBV27	NA	TRBJ2-7	CASSEGAGDREQYF	TGTGCCAGCAGTGAGGGCGCGGGGGACCGAGAGCAGTACTTC
NA	14	TRBV10-3	NA	TRBJ2-7	CAISEGSGRYEQYF	TGTGCCATCAGTGAGGGGTCGGGGAGATACGAGCAGTACTTC